These 21 T cell receptor beta chains came from one sample sequenced in a study of memory B cells and T cells in multiple sclerosis. Separate sequencing covered autoproliferating (CFSE-dim) and non-proliferating (CFSE-high) T cells from stimulus-free culture. Replicate wells were pooled after approximately seven days of stimulus-free culture of 40 million to 65 million CFSE-labeled PBMCs. Using immunoSEQ multiplex PCR, the repertoire was profiled, and TCRdb retains in-frame clones only, with some absent. The sample holds approximately 47,000 clones, approximately 80% seen once. Antigens for these TCRs are unknown. Specimen: PBMCs from blood kept in culture. The receptors stem from a human donor with multiple sclerosis.

This CDR3 is CASSPPTGVSYNEQFF. CDR3 DNA sequence: TGTGCCAGCTCACCACCGACGGGAGTGTCCTACAATGAGCAGTTCTTC. The chain joins TRBV18 to TRBJ2-1; a possible D gene is TRBD2 (6 bases). There are 16 residues in the CDR3. Germline V gene sequence: CDR1 KGHSH, CDR2 LQKENI. Deletions cut 0 bases from V and 1 base from J, with 10 bases between.

The V gene is TRBV30, the J gene TRBJ1-2, with a tentative D call TRBD1 (6 bases). CDR1 is GTSNPN and CDR2 is SVGIG in the germline V gene (reference sequence). CDR3 length: 11 amino acids. V was clipped by 8 bases and J by 2 bases, with 9 bases between them. The CDR3 reads CAKGGNYGYTF. In nucleotides, the CDR3 is TGTGCCAAGGGGGGAAACTATGGCTACACCTTC.

The chain couples TRBV5-6 to TRBJ1-2; perhaps TRBD1 as D (6 bases). The germline CDR1 and CDR2 sequences are SGHDT and YYEEEE. The CDR3 consists of 14 residues. V was cut by 4 bases and J by 4 bases, with 14 bases left in between. The CDR3 region is CASSVWGHFYGYTF. CDR3 in DNA: TGTGCCAGCAGCGTGTGGGGACACTTCTATGGCTACACCTTC.

The chain uses TRBV29-1 and TRBJ2-2; 14 bases align to TRBD2. The CDR3 has 13 amino acids. The germline V gene encodes CDR1 SQVTM and CDR2 ANQGSEA. V shed 7 bases and J 9 bases; nucleotides not matched to a gene: 4. The DNA of the CDR3 is TGCAGCGCCCGGACTAGCGGGGGGAGGGAGCTGTTTTTT. Protein product: CSARTSGGRELFF.

The chain uses TRBV5-1 and TRBJ2-7; TRBD1 aligns across 7 bases. Germline lookup yields CDR1 SGHRS and CDR2 YFSETQ. The CDR3 has 18 residues. The V gene end was trimmed by 4 bases and the J gene end by 1 base; junction bases not matched to a gene: 17. Here the CDR3 reads CASSPGFSSGQPSYEQYF. The CDR3, as DNA: TGCGCCAGCAGCCCCGGCTTTAGTTCGGGACAGCCTTCCTACGAGCAGTACTTC.

The chain recombines TRBV4-1 with TRBJ1-5; a weak D match, TRBD1 (5 bases). Germline V gives CDR1 MGHRA, CDR2 YSYEKL. The CDR3 loop spans 19 amino acids. V shed 2 bases and J shed 2 bases, with 22 bases lying between them. In DNA, the CDR3 is TGCGCCAGCAGCCAATGGGTGGTTGAGGGGAGTAAGGGCAATCAGCCCCAGCATTTT. The encoded protein is CASSQWVVEGSKGNQPQHF.

CDR3 nucleotides: TGCGCCAGCAGTGAAAGACGGGACAGCCCCTCTGGAAACACCATATATTTT. This codes for CASSERRDSPSGNTIYF. J is TRBJ1-3 and V is TRBV10-2; the match to TRBD1 covers 7 bases. The CDR3 has 17 residues. With V trimmed by 3 bases and J by 0 bases, 8 bases remained unmatched. Germline CDR1 reads WSHSY; CDR2 reads SAAADI.

This clone has more than one count but fewer than ten. The chain combines TRBV6-4 with TRBJ1-1; D is possibly TRBD1 (5 bases). V lost 5 bases, J lost 1 base, and 11 bases lay in between. Germline lookup yields CDR1 MRHNA and CDR2 SNTAGT. The CDR3 length is 14 residues. CDR3 coding DNA: TGTGCCAGCAGTATCACCCAGGGGAACACTGAAGCTTTCTTT. Amino acids: CASSITQGNTEAFF.

This clone has just a few counts. The chain is built from TRBV18 and TRBJ2-5, with D perhaps matching TRBD1 (5 bases). This CDR3 has 15 amino acids. Trimming took off 3 bases at V and 2 bases at J, with 13 bases between the two ends. The V gene's germline CDR1 is KGHSH and CDR2 LQKENI. The CDR3 coding sequence is TGTGCCAGCTCACCTCAAAACCCAGGGCAAGAGACCCAGTACTTC. This codes for CASSPQNPGQETQYF.

This chain uses TRBV19 with TRBJ2-2, with D perhaps TRBD1 (6 bases). The CDR3 is made up of 14 amino acids. V was cut by 7 bases and J by 3 bases, with 12 bases left in between. The germline CDR1 and CDR2 sequences are LNHDA and SQIVND (reference sequence). The CDR3 coding sequence is TGTGCCAGTACTCAGGACAGATACACCGGGGAGCTGTTTTTT. This encodes CASTQDRYTGELFF.

The rearrangement uses TRBV4-2 and TRBJ1-1; weak D call: TRBD1 (5 bases). The V gene's germline CDR1 is LGHNA and CDR2 YNFKEQ. Trimming took off 1 base at V and 0 bases at J, with 18 bases between the two ends. The CDR3 contains 18 residues. CDR3 bases: TGTGCCAGCAGCCAAGCCCGGGGGTCAAAGACAGTGAACACTGAAGCTTTCTTT. Encoded protein: CASSQARGSKTVNTEAFF.

The gene calls are TRBV18 and TRBJ1-6; D gene unclear. The CDR3 totals 13 residues. V dropped 2 bases and J dropped 8 bases, with 7 bases sitting between them. The germline V gene has CDR1 KGHSH and CDR2 LQKENI. CDR3 sequence reads: CASSPVADSPLHF. The CDR3 coding sequence is TGTGCCAGCTCACCAGTCGCCGATTCACCCCTCCACTTT.

The gene calls are TRBV11-3 and TRBJ2-3, with 12 bases lining up with TRBD2. The CDR3 extends over 16 amino acids. Losses at the gene ends were 5 bases for V and 1 base for J; bases not matched to a gene: 4. The V gene's germline CDR1 is SGHNT and CDR2 YENEEA. CDR3 loop: CASSPGTSGRTDTQYF. The CDR3 DNA sequence: TGTGCCAGCAGCCCAGGGACTAGCGGGCGCACAGATACGCAGTATTTT.

The chain carries TRBV9 and TRBJ1-2; D call uncertain. Trimming shortened V by 4 bases and J by 6 bases, and 25 bases separated the two germline ends. CDR3 length: 17 amino acids. Germline CDR1 reads SGDLS; CDR2 reads YYNGEE. The CDR3 spells CASSHLVAGYREDGYTF. In DNA, the CDR3 is TGTGCCAGCAGCCACCTCGTCGCGGGGTATCGAGAGGATGGCTACACCTTC.

The V call is TRBV6-5, the J call TRBJ2-2; D may match TRBD1 or TRBD2 (5 bases each). This CDR3 is built from 14 residues. V gave up 2 bases and J gave up 2 bases, with 6 bases separating them. CDR1 and CDR2 (germline): MNHEY, SVGAGI. The CDR3, as DNA: TGTGCCAGCAGTTACGGGGGAAACACCGGGGAGCTGTTTTTT. Translation gives CASSYGGNTGELFF.

The J gene is TRBJ2-1, the V gene TRBV5-1, with 7 bases lining up with TRBD1. The CDR3 is 15 amino acids. CDR1 and CDR2 from the germline V gene are SGHRS and YFSETQ. The trim removed 4 bases at V and 0 bases at J, leaving 4 bases unmatched. The DNA of the CDR3 is TGCGCCAGCAGCCCACAGGGGAGCTCCTACAATGAGCAGTTCTTC. Encoded protein: CASSPQGSSYNEQFF.

Here the CDR3 reads CASSVGRGGAPYEQYF. CDR3 in DNA: TGTGCCAGCAGCGTAGGACGGGGGGGGGCCCCCTACGAGCAGTACTTC. The chain uses TRBV9 and TRBJ2-7; the match to TRBD2 covers 8 bases. The CDR3 spans 16 residues. The V and J ends lost 0 bases and 2 bases, in that order; junction bases with no gene match: 7. CDR1 and CDR2 from the germline V gene are SGDLS and YYNGEE.

The V gene is TRBV7-9, the J gene TRBJ1-2; TRBD1 aligns across 8 bases. Germline V gene lookup returns CDR1 SEHNR and CDR2 FQNEAQ (reference sequence). V lost 4 bases and J lost 4; bases outside the gene matches: 5. This CDR3 spans 14 amino acids. The CDR3 reads CASSSNTGGYGYTF. In DNA form, the CDR3 reads TGTGCCAGCAGCTCCAATACAGGGGGCTATGGCTACACCTTC.

The chain uses TRBV30 and TRBJ1-6, with a tentative D call TRBD1 (5 bases). V was cut by 0 bases and J by 9 bases, with 21 bases left in between. CDR3 length: 17 residues. From germline, CDR1 is GTSNPN and CDR2 SVGIG (reference sequence). The CDR3 DNA sequence: TGTGCCTGGAGTGTACGAGAAACTTGGGGGGTAGGTTCACCCCTCCACTTT. This codes for CAWSVRETWGVGSPLHF. Drawing the rest from reference TRBV30 and TRBJ1-6, the complete variable domain is SQTIHQWPATLVQPVGSPLSLECTVEGTSNPNLYWYRQAAGRGLQLLFYSVGIGQISSEVPQNLSASRPQDRQFILSSKKLLLSDSGFYLCAWSVRETWGVGSPLHFGNGTRLTVT.

This clone was recorded a few times. The chain recombines TRBV4-1 with TRBJ1-2; D remains ambiguous. Trimming took 1 base from V and 3 from J, leaving 12 bases between them. CDR3 length: 15 residues. Looked up from germline, CDR1 is MGHRA and CDR2 is YSYEKL. As DNA, the CDR3 is TGCGCCAGCAGCCAAGGTAACGTCTTGGACTATGGCTACACCTTC. Amino acid sequence: CASSQGNVLDYGYTF.

This rearrangement joins TRBV6-6 to TRBJ1-2, with TRBD1 matching 11 bases. Germline CDR1 MNHNY, CDR2 SVGAGI (reference sequence). With V trimmed by 6 bases and J by 7 bases, 7 bases remained unmatched. CDR3 length equals 14 residues. CDR3 region: CASSRRDRGAGYTF. The CDR3 DNA sequence: TGTGCCAGCAGCAGAAGGGACAGGGGGGCTGGCTACACCTTC.